The rows below give T cell receptor beta chains drawn from one sample of a study of T cell responses to AZD1222 COVID-19 vaccine. Using immunoSEQ multiplex PCR, the repertoire was profiled, and TCRdb retains in-frame clones only, with some absent. The data contain about 160,000 clones, approximately 88% of them singletons. This material consisted of peripheral blood, taken 28 days after the second AZD1222 dose. The source of these receptors is an adult who received the AZD1222 COVID-19 vaccine. Both conserved end residues are part of each CDR3. D genes are given only for firm matches. Size is stated for part of the rows, as once, few or many counts, or as a class when the clone is expanded.

>.|TRBV4-3|.|TRBJ1-2|13
CASSQDPNYGYTF
TGCGCCAGCAGCCAAGATCCGAACTATGGCTACACCTTC
>.|TRBV27|.|TRBJ1-2|14
CASSNMGLRDGYTF
TGTGCCAGCAGTAATATGGGTTTGCGGGATGGCTACACCTTC
>.|TRBV6-5|.|TRBJ1-5|13
CASSYYGGQPQHF
TGTGCCAGCAGTTATTATGGCGGTCAGCCCCAGCATTTT
>.|TRBV6-1|TRBD1|TRBJ1-5|15
CASGERQGFFQPQHF
TGTGCCAGCGGTGAAAGACAGGGCTTTTTTCAGCCCCAGCATTTT
>.|TRBV6-5|.|TRBJ1-5|13
CASSSGGNQPQHF
TGTGCCAGCAGTTCCGGGGGCAATCAGCCCCAGCATTTT
>.|TRBV19|.|TRBJ1-1|13
CASRSPENTEAFF
TGTGCCAGTAGATCCCCAGAAAACACTGAAGCTTTCTTT
>.|TRBV3-1/TRBV3-2|.|TRBJ1-4|13
CASSQGRGEKLFF
TGTGCCAGCAGCCAAGGCCGTGGTGAAAAACTGTTTTTT
>.|TRBV28|.|TRBJ1-1|14
CASTTGRKPTEAFF
TGTGCCAGCACCACGGGCCGGAAACCCACTGAAGCTTTCTTT
>.|TRBV9|TRBD1|TRBJ1-3|16
CASSPGGLPSGNTIYF
TGTGCCAGCAGCCCAGGGGGGCTGCCTTCTGGAAACACCATATATTTT
>.|TRBV4-2|.|TRBJ1-5|12
CASSQGGQPQHF
TGTGCCAGCAGCCAAGGGGGACAGCCCCAGCATTTT
>.|TRBV3-1/TRBV3-2|.|TRBJ2-1|11
CASEGPNEQFF
TGTGCCAGCGAAGGGCCCAATGAGCAGTTCTTC
>.|TRBV18|.|TRBJ1-4|15
CASSTQGPGNEKLFF
TGTGCCAGCTCAACCCAGGGCCCCGGGAATGAAAAACTGTTTTTT
>.|TRBV7-9|.|TRBJ1-1|12
CASSLADSEAFF
TGTGCCAGCAGCTTAGCCGACAGTGAAGCTTTCTTT
>.|TRBV5-1|.|TRBJ1-1|15
CASSLGQATYTEAFF
TGCGCCAGCAGCTTGGGTCAAGCAACTTACACTGAAGCTTTCTTT
>.|TRBV7-2|.|TRBJ1-5|16
CASSLVATLGNQPQHF
TGTGCCAGCAGCTTAGTGGCGACTTTGGGCAATCAGCCCCAGCATTTT
>once|TRBV4-2|TRBD1|TRBJ1-2|17
CASSQEDSHRGLYGYTF
TGTGCCAGCAGCCAAGAGGATTCCCACAGGGGGCTCTATGGCTACACCTTC
>few|TRBV7-2|.|TRBJ1-2|12
CASSSRTDGYTF
TGTGCCAGCAGCTCTCGGACAGACGGCTACACCTTC
>.|TRBV30|.|TRBJ2-3|12
CAWSVRADTQYF
TGTGCCTGGAGTGTCCGGGCAGATACGCAGTATTTT
>.|TRBV2|.|TRBJ2-5|15
CASNPAELEEETQYF
TGTGCCAGCAATCCAGCCGAATTGGAAGAAGAGACCCAGTACTTC
>.|TRBV30|.|TRBJ1-5|12
CAWSLANQPQHF
TGTGCCTGGAGTTTGGCGAATCAGCCCCAGCATTTT
>.|TRBV4-3|TRBD1|TRBJ1-6|17
CASSQDPDRVVNSPLHF
TGCGCCAGCAGCCAGGATCCCGACAGGGTAGTGAATTCACCCCTCCACTTT
>.|TRBV2|.|TRBJ1-3|16
CASRGVEDRSGNTIYF
TGTGCCAGCAGGGGGGTCGAGGACCGCTCTGGAAACACCATATATTTT
>.|TRBV2|.|TRBJ1-4|14
CASNRQARNEKLFF
TGTGCCAGCAATCGACAGGCCCGAAATGAAAAACTGTTTTTT
>.|TRBV5-1|.|TRBJ2-3|15
CASSLRDPSTDTQYF
TGCGCCAGCAGCCTCCGGGACCCTAGCACAGATACGCAGTATTTT
>.|TRBV4-3|.|TRBJ2-7|13
CASSQDVYYEQYF
TGCGCCAGCAGCCAAGATGTATACTACGAGCAGTACTTC
>.|TRBV5-4|.|TRBJ2-7|16
CASSLKVAERSYEQYF
TGTGCCAGCAGCCTGAAGGTGGCGGAACGCTCCTACGAGCAGTACTTC
>.|TRBV7-9|.|TRBJ2-2|16
CASSPKRGSNTGELFF
TGTGCCAGCAGCCCCAAAAGGGGTTCGAACACCGGGGAGCTGTTTTTT
>.|TRBV5-1|.|TRBJ2-7|14
CASSLVGNSYEQYF
TGCGCCAGCAGCTTGGTCGGCAATTCCTACGAGCAGTACTTC
>.|TRBV6-5|TRBD1|TRBJ1-6|16
CASSYGSGQSNSPLHF
TGTGCCAGCAGTTACGGCTCGGGACAGAGTAATTCACCCCTCCACTTT
>.|TRBV5-1|.|TRBJ2-3|13
CASSLVSADTQYF
TGCGCCAGCAGCTTGGTTTCCGCAGATACGCAGTATTTT
>.|TRBV9|TRBD1|TRBJ1-6|14
CASSAGTVGSPLHF
TGTGCCAGCAGCGCCGGGACAGTGGGGTCACCCCTCCACTTT
>.|TRBV14|.|TRBJ1-2|13
CASSQDLDLGYTF
TGTGCCAGCAGCCAAGATCTAGACCTTGGCTACACCTTC
>.|TRBV7-9|.|TRBJ2-5|11
CASSLQETQYF
TGTGCCAGCAGCTTACAAGAGACCCAGTACTTC
>.|TRBV10-3|TRBD1|TRBJ2-7|14
CATRAPGQKDEQYF
TGTGCCACCAGGGCCCCGGGACAGAAGGACGAGCAGTACTTC
>.|TRBV19|TRBD1|TRBJ1-5|14
CASSTGGAGQPQHF
TGTGCCAGTAGTACAGGGGGCGCCGGGCAGCCCCAGCATTTT
>.|TRBV27|.|TRBJ1-5|13
CASSLGKNQPQHF
TGTGCCAGCAGTTTAGGCAAGAATCAGCCCCAGCATTTT
>.|TRBV9|.|TRBJ2-1|15
CASSPRDSRSNEQFF
TGTGCCAGCAGCCCGCGGGACTCTCGTAGCAATGAGCAGTTCTTC
>.|TRBV19|.|TRBJ1-2|13
CASSIGQTYGYTF
TGTGCCAGTAGTATAGGGCAGACCTATGGCTACACCTTC
>.|TRBV27|.|TRBJ1-5|18
CASSNGQGEEGPNQPQHF
TGTGCCAGCAGCAACGGACAAGGGGAAGAGGGGCCTAATCAGCCCCAGCATTTT
>.|TRBV27|.|TRBJ1-2|14
CASSLGGIPYGYTF
TGTGCCAGCAGCCTGGGGGGGATCCCCTATGGCTACACCTTC
>.|TRBV10-3|.|TRBJ1-2|14
CAITNDNFLYGYTF
TGTGCCATCACAAACGACAACTTCCTATATGGCTACACCTTC
>.|TRBV7-2|.|TRBJ1-1|15
CASSIKTEMNTEAFF
TGTGCCAGCAGCATTAAGACGGAGATGAACACTGAAGCTTTCTTT
>.|TRBV4-3|TRBD1|TRBJ1-6|19
CASSLSVGQPSSYNSPLHF
TGCGCCAGCAGCCTTTCCGTGGGACAGCCGAGCTCCTATAATTCACCCCTCCACTTT
>.|TRBV6-6|TRBD1|TRBJ2-7|16
CASGSSAGQGAYEQYF
TGTGCCAGCGGCAGTTCGGCGGGACAGGGGGCTTACGAGCAGTACTTC
>.|TRBV5-1|.|TRBJ1-1|14
CASSPDGGFTEAFF
TGCGCCAGCAGCCCGGACGGGGGTTTCACTGAAGCTTTCTTT
>once|TRBV28|.|TRBJ2-1|15
CASSLGTGGYNEQFF
.
>.|TRBV19|TRBD1|TRBJ1-1|16
CASSWDRGSMNTEAFF
TGTGCCAGTAGTTGGGACAGGGGAAGCATGAACACTGAAGCTTTCTTT
>.|TRBV4-1|TRBD1|TRBJ1-2|15
CASSQDGQGNYGYTF
TGCGCCAGCAGCCAAGACGGACAGGGGAACTATGGCTACACCTTC
>.|TRBV18|.|TRBJ1-3|16
CASSSRGGYSGNTIYF
TGTGCCAGCTCATCCAGGGGAGGATACTCTGGAAACACCATATATTTT
>few|TRBV18|.|TRBJ1-2|15
CASSPTFRGTYGYTF
TGTGCCAGCTCACCAACATTCCGGGGAACCTATGGCTACACCTTC
>.|TRBV10-3|TRBD2|TRBJ2-7|14
CAISAGGEVNEQYF
TGTGCCATCAGTGCCGGGGGGGAAGTCAACGAGCAGTACTTC
>.|TRBV6-5|.|TRBJ1-1|13
CASSLTRNTEAFF
TGTGCCAGCAGCCTCACAAGGAACACTGAAGCTTTCTTT
>.|TRBV2|.|TRBJ2-5|13
CASEKQTGETQYF
TGTGCCAGCGAGAAGCAAACGGGGGAGACCCAGTACTTC
>.|TRBV6-2/TRBV6-3|.|TRBJ1-5|15
CASSYSTRSNQPQHF
TGTGCCAGCAGTTACTCGACCAGGTCCAATCAGCCCCAGCATTTT
>.|TRBV7-6|.|TRBJ2-1|15
CASSLAGNVRNEQFF
TGTGCCAGCAGCTTAGCAGGGAACGTTCGCAATGAGCAGTTCTTC
>.|TRBV29-1|.|TRBJ1-5|9
CSVDQPQHF
TGCAGCGTGGATCAGCCCCAGCATTTT